The entry below gives a single T cell receptor beta chain sequence along with its context. This sample is drawn from a study of shared T cell receptors in the human thymus. The CDR3 consists of 15 residues. The trim removed 5 bases at V and 6 bases at J, leaving 8 bases unmatched. Germline CDR1 MDHEN, CDR2 SYDVKM. Assay: immunoSEQ multiplex PCR; the TCRdb copy retains only in-frame clones and omits some. The repertoire includes about 660,000 clones, approximately 87% of them detected once, and 0.0095% to 0.013% sits in the top ten. The data were also submitted as part of a second study, on human thymus T cells. That work contributes: Resections were taken during corrective heart surgery, and the thymus tissue came from these. Blood and thymic repertoires both appeared biased in V and J gene usage. Related research has reported that thymic repertoires overlap highly among unrelated individuals.

The origin of this receptor is a boy under two years old with a congenital heart defect. Sequencing was performed on thymocytes. The chain has TRBV28 and TRBJ2-2; the match to TRBD2 covers 8 bases. Here the CDR3 reads CASSPGLGSPGELFF. DNA for the CDR3: TGTGCCAGCAGTCCGGGACTAGGTTCCCCCGGGGAGCTGTTTTTT. Variable domain in full (rest from reference TRBV28 and TRBJ2-2): DVKVTQSSRYLVKRTGEKVFLECVQDMDHENMFWYRQDPGLGLRLIYFSYDVKMKEKGDIPEGYSVSREKKERFSLILESASTNQTSMYLCASSPGLGSPGELFFGEGSRLTVL.